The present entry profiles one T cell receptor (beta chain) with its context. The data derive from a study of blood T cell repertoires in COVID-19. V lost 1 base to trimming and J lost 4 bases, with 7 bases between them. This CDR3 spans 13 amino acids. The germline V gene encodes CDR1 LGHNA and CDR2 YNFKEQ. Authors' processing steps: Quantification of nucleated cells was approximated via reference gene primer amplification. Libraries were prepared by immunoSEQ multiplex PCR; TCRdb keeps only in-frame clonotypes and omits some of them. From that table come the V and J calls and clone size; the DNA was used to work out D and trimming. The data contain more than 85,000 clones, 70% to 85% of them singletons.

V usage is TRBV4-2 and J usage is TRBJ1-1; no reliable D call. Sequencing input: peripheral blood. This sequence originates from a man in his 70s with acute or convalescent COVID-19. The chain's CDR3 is CASSQVRSTEAFF. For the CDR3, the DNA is TGTGCCAGCAGCCAAGTTCGGAGCACTGAAGCTTTCTTT.